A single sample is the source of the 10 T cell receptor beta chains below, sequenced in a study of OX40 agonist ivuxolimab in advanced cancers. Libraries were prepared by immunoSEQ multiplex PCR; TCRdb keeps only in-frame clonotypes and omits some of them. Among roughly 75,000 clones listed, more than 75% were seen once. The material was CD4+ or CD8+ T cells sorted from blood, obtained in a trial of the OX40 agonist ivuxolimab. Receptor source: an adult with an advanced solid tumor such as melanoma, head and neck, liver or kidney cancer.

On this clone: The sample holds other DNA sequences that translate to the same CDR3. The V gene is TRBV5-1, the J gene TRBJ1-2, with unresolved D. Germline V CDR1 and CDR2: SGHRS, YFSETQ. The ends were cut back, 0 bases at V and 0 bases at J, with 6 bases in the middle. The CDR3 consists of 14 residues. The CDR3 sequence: CASSLESTNYGYTF. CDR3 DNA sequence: TGCGCCAGCAGCTTGGAAAGTACTAACTATGGCTACACCTTC.

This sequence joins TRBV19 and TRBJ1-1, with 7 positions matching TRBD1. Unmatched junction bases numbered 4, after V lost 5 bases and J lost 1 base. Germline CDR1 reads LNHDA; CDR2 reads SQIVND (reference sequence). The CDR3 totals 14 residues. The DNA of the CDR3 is TGTGCCAGTAGTCCCAGACAGGGGAACACTGAAGCTTTCTTT. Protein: CASSPRQGNTEAFF.

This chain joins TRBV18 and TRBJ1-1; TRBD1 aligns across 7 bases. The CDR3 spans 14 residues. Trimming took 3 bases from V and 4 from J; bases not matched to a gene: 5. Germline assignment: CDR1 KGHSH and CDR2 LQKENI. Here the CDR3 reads CASSPPTGITEAFF. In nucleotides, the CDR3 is TGTGCCAGCTCACCGCCGACAGGGATCACTGAAGCTTTCTTT.

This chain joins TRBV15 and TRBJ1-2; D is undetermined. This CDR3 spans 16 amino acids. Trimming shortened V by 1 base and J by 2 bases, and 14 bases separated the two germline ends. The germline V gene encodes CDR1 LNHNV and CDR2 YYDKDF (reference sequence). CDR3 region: CATSRGSSGLNYGYTF. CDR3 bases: TGTGCCACCAGCAGAGGTTCGTCCGGTTTGAACTATGGCTACACCTTC.

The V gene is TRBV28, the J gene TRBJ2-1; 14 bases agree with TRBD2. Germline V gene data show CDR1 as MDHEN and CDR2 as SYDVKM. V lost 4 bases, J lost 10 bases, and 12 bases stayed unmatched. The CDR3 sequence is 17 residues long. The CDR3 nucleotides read TGTGCCAGCAGTTCGTACTCAGGGACTAGCGGGAGCAACGAGCAGTTCTTC. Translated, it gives CASSSYSGTSGSNEQFF.

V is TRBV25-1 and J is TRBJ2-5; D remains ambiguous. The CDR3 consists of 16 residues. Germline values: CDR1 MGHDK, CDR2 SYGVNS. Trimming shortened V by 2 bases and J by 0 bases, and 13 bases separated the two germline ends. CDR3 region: CASSEVRSTNQETQYF. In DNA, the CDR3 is TGTGCCAGCAGTGAAGTACGGAGTACTAACCAAGAGACCCAGTACTTC.

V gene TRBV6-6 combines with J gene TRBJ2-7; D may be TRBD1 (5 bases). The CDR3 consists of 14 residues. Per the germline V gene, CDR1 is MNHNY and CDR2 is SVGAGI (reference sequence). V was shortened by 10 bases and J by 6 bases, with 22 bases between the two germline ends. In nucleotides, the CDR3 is TGTGCCACCTCGGTGGGGCCCGCTCTACGCGAGCAGTACTTC. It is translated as CATSVGPALREQYF.

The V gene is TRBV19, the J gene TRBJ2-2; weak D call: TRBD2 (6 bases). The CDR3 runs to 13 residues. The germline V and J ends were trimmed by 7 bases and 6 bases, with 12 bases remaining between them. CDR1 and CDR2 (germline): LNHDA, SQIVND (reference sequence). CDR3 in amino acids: CASMKDYSGELFF. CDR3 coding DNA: TGTGCCAGTATGAAGGACTACTCCGGGGAGCTGTTTTTT. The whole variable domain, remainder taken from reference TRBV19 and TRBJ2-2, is DGGITQSPKYLFRKEGQNVTLSCEQNLNHDAMYWYRQDPGQGLRLIYYSQIVNDFQKGDIAEGYSVSREKKESFPLTVTSAQKNPTAFYLCASMKDYSGELFFGEGSRLTVL.

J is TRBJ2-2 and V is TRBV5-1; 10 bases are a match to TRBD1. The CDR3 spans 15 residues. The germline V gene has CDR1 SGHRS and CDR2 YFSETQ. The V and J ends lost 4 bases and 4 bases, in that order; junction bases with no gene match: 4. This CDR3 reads CASSPGQGVTGELFF. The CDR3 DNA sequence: TGCGCCAGCAGCCCTGGACAGGGGGTCACCGGGGAGCTGTTTTTT.

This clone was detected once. The CDR3 here is CASSVSTSGSNEQFF. CDR3 in DNA: TGTGCCAGCAGCGTTTCGACTAGCGGTAGCAATGAGCAGTTCTTC. This sequence joins TRBV9 and TRBJ2-1; 9 bases map to TRBD2. There are 15 residues in the CDR3. Germline values: CDR1 SGDLS, CDR2 YYNGEE. V lost 2 bases to trimming and J lost 6 bases; unmatched junction nucleotides: 6.